This TCR beta chain was profiled in a study of graft-versus-host responses after intestinal transplantation. Study-wide context: The whole recipient group had anti-thymocyte globulin induction followed by tacrolimus and steroids for about three years.

With respect to this clone: Its antigen is undetermined.

CDR1 and CDR2 (germline): SGHAT, FQNNGV. This CDR3 spans 16 amino acids. V gave up 5 bases and J gave up 4 bases; unmatched junction bases: 10. TCRdb keeps only in-frame clones here, not all; method: immunoSEQ multiplex PCR. The repertoire consists of 20,000 to 25,000 clones, with 85% to 95% occurring once and the leading ten covering 43%. Findings and limits, study-wide: Allografts of one patient group, those with graft-donor T cell macrochimerism, had high graft-versus-host to host-versus-graft clonal ratios.

The starting material was PBMCs, obtained about 250 days after intestinal transplant. This clonotype was sampled from a human patient who received an intestinal transplant, so some T cells may come from the graft donor. V gene TRBV11-2 combines with J gene TRBJ2-3; 9 nucleotides match TRBD2. The CDR3 coding sequence is TGTGCCAGCAGCCCACATAGCGGGAGTAGTGCAGATACGCAGTATTTT. Its protein is CASSPHSGSSADTQYF. The full variable domain, in which reference TRBV11-2 and TRBJ2-3 provide the parts outside the CDR3, is EAGVAQSPRYKIIEKRQSVAFWCNPISGHATLYWYQQILGQGPKLLIQFQNNGVVDDSQLPKDRFSAERLKGVDSTLKIQPAKLEDSAVYLCASSPHSGSSADTQYFGPGTRLTVL.